This is a list of T cell receptor beta chains from one sample in a study of T cell repertoires in ileal Crohn's disease. Libraries were prepared by immunoSEQ multiplex PCR; TCRdb keeps only in-frame clonotypes and omits some of them. Of 15,000 to 20,000 clones in the sample, about three quarters were seen once. Sequencing was carried out using ileal tissue. These TCRs come from an adult with Crohn's disease. CDR3s include the opening cysteine and the closing phenylalanine or tryptophan. Each record gives: D gene, V gene, clone size, J gene, CDR3 protein, CDR3 DNA. D genes are given only for firm matches. A clone size is listed for some rows: how often the clone was seen (once, few, many), or a class if it is expanded.

D gene: -; V gene: TRBV11-2; clone size: once; J gene: TRBJ1-5; CDR3 protein: CASSLGPGSNQPQHF; CDR3 DNA: TGTGCCAGCAGCTTAGGTCCCGGGAGCAATCAGCCCCAGCATTTT
D gene: -; V gene: TRBV25-1; clone size: -; J gene: TRBJ2-1; CDR3 protein: CASSEFAGSYNEQFF; CDR3 DNA: TGTGCCAGCAGTGAATTCGCAGGGAGCTACAATGAGCAGTTCTTC
D gene: -; V gene: TRBV4-1; clone size: few; J gene: TRBJ1-3; CDR3 protein: CASSHALSSSGNTIYF; CDR3 DNA: TGCGCCAGCAGCCACGCCTTATCTAGCTCTGGAAACACCATATATTTT
D gene: TRBD2; V gene: TRBV5-1; clone size: -; J gene: TRBJ2-7; CDR3 protein: CASSRTSGRVAYEQYF; CDR3 DNA: TGCGCCAGCAGCCGGACTAGCGGGAGGGTGGCCTACGAGCAGTACTTC
D gene: TRBD1; V gene: TRBV6-1; clone size: -; J gene: TRBJ2-7; CDR3 protein: CASSDETGYGSYEQYF; CDR3 DNA: TGTGCCAGCAGTGACGAGACAGGGTACGGCTCCTACGAGCAGTACTTC
D gene: -; V gene: TRBV5-1; clone size: -; J gene: TRBJ2-7; CDR3 protein: CASSWMDGLSYEQYF; CDR3 DNA: TGCGCCAGCAGCTGGATGGACGGTTTATCCTACGAGCAGTACTTC
D gene: TRBD1; V gene: TRBV2; clone size: few; J gene: TRBJ1-5; CDR3 protein: CASRTGDPGQPQHF; CDR3 DNA: TGTGCCAGCAGGACAGGGGACCCGGGGCAGCCCCAGCATTTT
D gene: -; V gene: TRBV28; clone size: -; J gene: TRBJ1-3; CDR3 protein: CASGPSPSGNTIYF; CDR3 DNA: TGTGCCAGCGGGCCCAGTCCTTCTGGAAACACCATATATTTT
D gene: -; V gene: TRBV29-1; clone size: -; J gene: TRBJ2-3; CDR3 protein: CSVEDDRGSQSTDTQYF; CDR3 DNA: TGCAGCGTTGAAGATGACCGGGGATCGCAGAGCACAGATACGCAGTATTTT
D gene: TRBD2; V gene: TRBV2; clone size: large; J gene: TRBJ2-5; CDR3 protein: CASPLGGGPQETQYF; CDR3 DNA: TGTGCCAGCCCCCTCGGGGGGGGCCCTCAAGAGACCCAGTACTTC
D gene: -; V gene: TRBV12-2; clone size: -; J gene: TRBJ1-1; CDR3 protein: CASRVTGGDTEAFF; CDR3 DNA: TGTGCAAGTCGAGTGACAGGGGGCGACACTGAAGCTTTCTTT
D gene: -; V gene: TRBV7-9; clone size: -; J gene: TRBJ1-1; CDR3 protein: CASSERLDTEAFF; CDR3 DNA: TGTGCCAGCAGCGAAAGGTTAGACACTGAAGCTTTCTTT
D gene: -; V gene: TRBV10-1; clone size: -; J gene: TRBJ2-4; CDR3 protein: CASSKDKPRAKNIQYF; CDR3 DNA: TGCGCCAGCAGCAAGGATAAGCCCCGAGCCAAAAACATTCAGTACTTC
D gene: -; V gene: TRBV6-1; clone size: -; J gene: TRBJ1-1; CDR3 protein: CASSETWNTEAFF; CDR3 DNA: TGTGCCAGCAGTGAAACGTGGAACACTGAAGCTTTCTTT
D gene: -; V gene: TRBV6-5; clone size: medium-sized; J gene: TRBJ1-1; CDR3 protein: CASSLDMNTEAFF; CDR3 DNA: TGTGCCAGCAGTTTGGATATGAACACTGAAGCTTTCTTT
D gene: -; V gene: TRBV29-1; clone size: -; J gene: TRBJ1-1; CDR3 protein: CSVVGNRQNTEAFF; CDR3 DNA: TGCAGCGTTGTTGGTAACAGACAGAACACTGAAGCTTTCTTT
D gene: TRBD1; V gene: TRBV5-1; clone size: -; J gene: TRBJ1-1; CDR3 protein: CASSFSPRLQGPNTEAFF; CDR3 DNA: TGCGCCAGCAGCTTCTCTCCAAGACTACAGGGGCCGAACACTGAAGCTTTCTTT
D gene: -; V gene: TRBV28; clone size: -; J gene: TRBJ1-1; CDR3 protein: CASSLQGDTEAFF; CDR3 DNA: TGTGCCAGCAGTCTTCAGGGAGACACTGAAGCTTTCTTT
D gene: -; V gene: TRBV1; clone size: once; J gene: TRBJ1-5; CDR3 protein: CTSSQEHRDSNQPQHF; CDR3 DNA: TGCACCAGCAGCCAAGAACACAGGGACAGCAATCAGCCCCAGCATTTT
D gene: -; V gene: TRBV21-1; clone size: -; J gene: TRBJ1-2; CDR3 protein: CASSNLEGGNYGYTF; CDR3 DNA: TGTGCCAGCAGCAATCTGGAAGGGGGTAACTATGGCTACACCTTC
D gene: TRBD1; V gene: TRBV5-5; clone size: -; J gene: TRBJ1-5; CDR3 protein: CASSSTRQGSEPQHF; CDR3 DNA: TGTGCCAGCAGCTCAACCAGACAGGGCTCAGAGCCCCAGCATTTT
D gene: -; V gene: TRBV19; clone size: -; J gene: TRBJ1-5; CDR3 protein: CASNQGQTNQPQHF; CDR3 DNA: TGTGCCAGTAACCAAGGACAGACTAATCAGCCCCAGCATTTT
D gene: -; V gene: TRBV5-6; clone size: -; J gene: TRBJ1-5; CDR3 protein: CASSSRGSNQPQHF; CDR3 DNA: TGTGCCAGCAGCTCCAGGGGAAGCAATCAGCCCCAGCATTTT
D gene: -; V gene: TRBV6-5; clone size: -; J gene: TRBJ2-7; CDR3 protein: CASSGHSSYEQYF; CDR3 DNA: TGTGCCAGCAGTGGCCATTCCTCCTACGAGCAGTACTTC
D gene: TRBD2; V gene: TRBV15; clone size: -; J gene: TRBJ2-7; CDR3 protein: CATSRASGTSYAEQYF; CDR3 DNA: TGTGCCACCAGCAGAGCTAGCGGGACTTCCTATGCCGAGCAGTACTTC
D gene: -; V gene: TRBV7-8; clone size: -; J gene: TRBJ1-3; CDR3 protein: CASSLGISGNTIYF; CDR3 DNA: TGTGCCAGCAGCTTAGGCATCTCTGGAAACACCATATATTTT
D gene: TRBD1; V gene: TRBV7-2; clone size: -; J gene: TRBJ2-7; CDR3 protein: CASTFISGTGSEQYF; CDR3 DNA: TGTGCCAGCACCTTCATATCCGGGACAGGGTCCGAGCAGTACTTC
D gene: -; V gene: TRBV20-1; clone size: -; J gene: TRBJ1-2; CDR3 protein: CTAPGKDGYTF; CDR3 DNA: TGCACCGCGCCAGGGAAAGATGGCTACACCTTC
D gene: -; V gene: TRBV18; clone size: -; J gene: TRBJ1-1; CDR3 protein: CASSPADGVAAEAFF; CDR3 DNA: TGTGCCAGCTCACCGGCGGACGGGGTTGCGGCTGAAGCTTTCTTT
D gene: -; V gene: TRBV25-1; clone size: -; J gene: TRBJ2-2; CDR3 protein: CASSVQGGELFF; CDR3 DNA: TGTGCCAGCAGTGTTCAGGGCGGGGAGCTGTTTTTT
D gene: -; V gene: TRBV6-1; clone size: -; J gene: TRBJ1-1; CDR3 protein: CASSITSTNTEAFF; CDR3 DNA: TGTGCCAGCAGTATCACCAGCACGAACACTGAAGCTTTCTTT
D gene: TRBD2; V gene: TRBV11-2; clone size: -; J gene: TRBJ2-3; CDR3 protein: CASSHHLAASTDTQYF; CDR3 DNA: TGTGCCAGCAGCCACCACCTAGCGGCTAGCACAGATACGCAGTATTTT
D gene: TRBD2; V gene: TRBV19; clone size: -; J gene: TRBJ2-7; CDR3 protein: CASSPTSDSYEQYF; CDR3 DNA: TGTGCCAGTAGCCCAACTAGCGACTCCTACGAGCAGTACTTC
D gene: -; V gene: TRBV5-1; clone size: -; J gene: TRBJ2-3; CDR3 protein: CASSLDGYLSGTDTQYF; CDR3 DNA: TGCGCCAGCAGCTTGGACGGCTATCTGTCAGGCACAGATACGCAGTATTTT
D gene: TRBD1; V gene: TRBV4-2; clone size: -; J gene: TRBJ2-3; CDR3 protein: CASSQDPPTGGRGTDTQYF; CDR3 DNA: TGTGCCAGCAGCCAAGACCCCCCAACAGGGGGCAGGGGCACAGATACGCAGTATTTT
D gene: -; V gene: TRBV2; clone size: -; J gene: TRBJ2-7; CDR3 protein: CASSEWGEQYF; CDR3 DNA: TGTGCCAGCAGTGAATGGGGGGAGCAGTACTTC
D gene: -; V gene: TRBV13; clone size: -; J gene: TRBJ1-4; CDR3 protein: CASSSSEGGEKLFF; CDR3 DNA: TGTGCCAGCAGCTCAAGTGAGGGAGGGGAAAAACTGTTTTTT
D gene: TRBD2; V gene: TRBV19; clone size: few; J gene: TRBJ2-2; CDR3 protein: CASSTQREGGELFF; CDR3 DNA: TGTGCCAGTAGTACCCAGCGGGAAGGCGGGGAGCTGTTTTTT
D gene: TRBD1; V gene: TRBV19; clone size: -; J gene: TRBJ2-7; CDR3 protein: CASRPTGSLLAYEQYF; CDR3 DNA: TGTGCCAGTAGGCCGACAGGGTCCCTCCTTGCCTACGAGCAGTACTTC
D gene: -; V gene: TRBV19; clone size: -; J gene: TRBJ1-2; CDR3 protein: CASSPEHANYGYTF; CDR3 DNA: TGTGCCAGTAGTCCTGAGCACGCAAACTATGGCTACACCTTC
D gene: -; V gene: TRBV27; clone size: -; J gene: TRBJ2-7; CDR3 protein: CASSLGTGYDEQYF; CDR3 DNA: TGTGCCAGCAGTTTAGGAACAGGGTACGACGAGCAGTACTTC
D gene: -; V gene: TRBV23-1; clone size: -; J gene: TRBJ1-6; CDR3 protein: CASSQSHCAGGRGGIHNSPLHF; CDR3 DNA: TGCGCCAGCAGTCAATCGCACTGCGCGGGTGGTCGCGGGGGTATACATAATTCACCCCTCCACTTT